This T cell receptor (beta chain) was captured by sequencing in a study of blood T cell repertoires in COVID-19. The wider study: There were acute and convalescent COVID-19 samples, and they came from the United States, Italy and Spain. T cells, B-cell-depleted T cells, or PBMCs provided the cDNA or gDNA that served as material.

Authors' methods: Amplification from reference gene primers served as the basis for estimated nucleated cell counts. Only in-frame clones appear in the TCRdb table, and some are missing; sequencing was by immunoSEQ multiplex PCR. For V, J and clone size, that table is used; D and trimming come from the DNA. The table records around 190,000 clones, approximately 82% of them present only once. The V gene's germline CDR1 is SGHNT and CDR2 YYREEE (reference sequence). The CDR3 has 16 residues. J gave up 0 bases and V 4 bases, and 7 bases lay outside the gene matches. This clone was counted between two and nine times.

The sequence was obtained from a human donor in a cohort sampled during active COVID-19. The chain recombines TRBV5-4 with TRBJ2-7; 10 nucleotides line up with TRBD2. Sequencing used peripheral blood. In DNA form, the CDR3 reads TGTGCCAGCAGCAAGCGGGGGGGGGCCAGCTCCTACGAGCAGTACTTC. It codes for CASSKRGGASSYEQYF. Full variable domain (rest looked up from reference TRBV5-4 and TRBJ2-7): ETGVTQSPTHLIKTRGQQVTLRCSSQSGHNTVSWYQQALGQGPQFIFQYYREEENGRGNFPPRFSGLQFPNYSSELNVNALELDDSALYLCASSKRGGASSYEQYFGPGTRLTVT.